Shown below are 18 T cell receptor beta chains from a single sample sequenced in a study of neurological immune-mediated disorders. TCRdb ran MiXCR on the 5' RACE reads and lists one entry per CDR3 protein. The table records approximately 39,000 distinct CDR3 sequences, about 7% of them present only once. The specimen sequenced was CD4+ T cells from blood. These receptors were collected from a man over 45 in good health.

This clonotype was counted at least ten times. The CDR3 is CSASRLAGNNEQYF. The CDR3 coding sequence is TGCAGTGCTAGTCGCCTAGCGGGAAATAACGAGCAGTACTTC. The V gene is TRBV20-1, the J gene TRBJ2-7, with TRBD2 matching 9 bases. CDR3 size: 14 residues. Per germline, CDR1 DFQATT and CDR2 SNEGSKA (reference sequence). V was pared by 3 bases and J by 5 bases, with 8 bases of the junction left unmatched.

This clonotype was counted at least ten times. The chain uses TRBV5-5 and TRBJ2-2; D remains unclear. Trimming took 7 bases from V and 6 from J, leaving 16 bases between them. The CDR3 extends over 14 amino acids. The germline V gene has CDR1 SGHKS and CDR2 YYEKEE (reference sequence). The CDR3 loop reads CASFPFSKAGELFF. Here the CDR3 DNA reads TGTGCCAGCTTCCCGTTTTCGAAGGCCGGGGAGCTGTTTTTT.

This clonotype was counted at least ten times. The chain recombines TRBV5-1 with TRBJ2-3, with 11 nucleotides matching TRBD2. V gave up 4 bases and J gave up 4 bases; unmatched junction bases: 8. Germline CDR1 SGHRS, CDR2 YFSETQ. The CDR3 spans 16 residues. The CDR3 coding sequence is TGCGCCAGCAGCGGCATAGCGGGAGGGGGGTCAGATACGCAGTATTTT. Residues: CASSGIAGGGSDTQYF.

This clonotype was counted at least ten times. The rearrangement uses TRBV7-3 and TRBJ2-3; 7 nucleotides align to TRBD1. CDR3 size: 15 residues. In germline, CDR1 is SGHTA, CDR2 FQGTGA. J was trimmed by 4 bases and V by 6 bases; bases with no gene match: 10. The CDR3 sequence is CASSAGGRNADTQYF. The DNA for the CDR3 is TGTGCCAGCAGTGCAGGGGGAAGGAATGCAGATACGCAGTATTTT.

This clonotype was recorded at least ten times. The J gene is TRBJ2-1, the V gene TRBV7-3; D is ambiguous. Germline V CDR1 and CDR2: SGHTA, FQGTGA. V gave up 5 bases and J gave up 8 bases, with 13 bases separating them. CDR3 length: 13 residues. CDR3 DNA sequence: TGTGCCAGCAGCCTCAGTAACCTAGATGAGCAGTTCTTC. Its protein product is CASSLSNLDEQFF.

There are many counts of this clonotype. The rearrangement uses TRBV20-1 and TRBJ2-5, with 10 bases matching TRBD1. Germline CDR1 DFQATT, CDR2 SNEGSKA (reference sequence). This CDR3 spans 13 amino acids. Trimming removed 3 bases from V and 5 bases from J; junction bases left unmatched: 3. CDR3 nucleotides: TGCAGTGCTAGGGGGACAGGGGTGGAGACCCAGTACTTC. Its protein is CSARGTGVETQYF.

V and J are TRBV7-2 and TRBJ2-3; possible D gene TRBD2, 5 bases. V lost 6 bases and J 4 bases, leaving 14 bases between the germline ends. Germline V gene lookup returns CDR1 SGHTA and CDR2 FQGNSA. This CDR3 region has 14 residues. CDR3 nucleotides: TGTGCCAGCAGACTAGAGGTCTTGGCAGATACGCAGTATTTT. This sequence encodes CASRLEVLADTQYF.

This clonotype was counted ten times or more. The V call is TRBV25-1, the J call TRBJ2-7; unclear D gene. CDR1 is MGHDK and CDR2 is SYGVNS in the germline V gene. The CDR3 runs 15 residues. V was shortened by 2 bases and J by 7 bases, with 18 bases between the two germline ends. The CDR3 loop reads CASSESVVSAFEQYF. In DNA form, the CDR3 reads TGTGCCAGCAGTGAAAGTGTGGTGTCCGCTTTTGAGCAGTACTTC.

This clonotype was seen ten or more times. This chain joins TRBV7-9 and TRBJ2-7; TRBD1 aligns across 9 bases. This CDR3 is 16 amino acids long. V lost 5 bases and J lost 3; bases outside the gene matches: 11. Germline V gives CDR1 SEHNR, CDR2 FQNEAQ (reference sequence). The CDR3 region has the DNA TGTGCCAGCAGCATTCACAGGGGGCGTATGATCTACGAGCAGTACTTC. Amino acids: CASSIHRGRMIYEQYF. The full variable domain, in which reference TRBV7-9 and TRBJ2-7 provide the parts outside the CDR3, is DTGVSQNPRHKITKRGQNVTFRCDPISEHNRLYWYRQTLGQGPEFLTYFQNEAQLEKSRLLSDRFSAERPKGSFSTLEIQRTEQGDSAMYLCASSIHRGRMIYEQYFGPGTRLTVT.

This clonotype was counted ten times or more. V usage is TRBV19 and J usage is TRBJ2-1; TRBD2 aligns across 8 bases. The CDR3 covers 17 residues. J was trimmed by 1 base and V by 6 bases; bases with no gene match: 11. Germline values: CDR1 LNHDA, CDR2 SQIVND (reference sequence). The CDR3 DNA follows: TGTGCCAGTAGCCCGGGAGCGGGAGTTGGGTCCTACAATGAGCAGTTCTTC. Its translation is CASSPGAGVGSYNEQFF.

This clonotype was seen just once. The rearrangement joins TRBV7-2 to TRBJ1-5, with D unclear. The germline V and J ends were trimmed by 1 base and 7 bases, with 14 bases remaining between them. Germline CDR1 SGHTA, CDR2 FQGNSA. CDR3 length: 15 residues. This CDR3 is CASSLGTGVWQPQHF. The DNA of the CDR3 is TGTGCCAGCAGCTTAGGTACCGGGGTTTGGCAGCCCCAGCATTTT.

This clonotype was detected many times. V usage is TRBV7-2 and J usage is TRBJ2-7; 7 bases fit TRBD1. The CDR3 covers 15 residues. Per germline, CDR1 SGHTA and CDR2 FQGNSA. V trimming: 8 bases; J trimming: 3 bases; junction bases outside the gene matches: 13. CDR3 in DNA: TGTGCCAGCTGCCCGAGGACAGGTTTATACTACGAGCAGTACTTC. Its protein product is CASCPRTGLYYEQYF.

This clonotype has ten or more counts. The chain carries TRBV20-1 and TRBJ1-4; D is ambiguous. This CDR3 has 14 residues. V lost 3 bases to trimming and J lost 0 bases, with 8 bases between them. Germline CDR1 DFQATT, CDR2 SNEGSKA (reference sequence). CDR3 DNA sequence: TGCAGTGCTAGTCCGGATGCAACTAATGAAAAACTGTTTTTT. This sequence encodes CSASPDATNEKLFF.

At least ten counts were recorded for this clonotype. The CDR3 region is CATRDRVNTGELFF. DNA for the CDR3: TGTGCCACCCGGGACAGGGTGAACACCGGGGAGCTGTTTTTT. The chain links TRBV6-2 or TRBV6-3 to TRBJ2-2, with 9 bases that match TRBD1. CDR1 and CDR2 from the germline V gene are MNHEY and SVGEGT. V was pared by 10 bases and J by 1 base, with 4 bases of the junction left unmatched. The CDR3 has 14 residues.

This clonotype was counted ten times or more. The CDR3 nucleotides read TGTGCCAGCAGCCAAGTCCCGGGGGCGGGGGGCTACACCTTC. Translated, it gives CASSQVPGAGGYTF. This chain connects TRBV3-1 to TRBJ1-2, with a tentative D call TRBD1 (6 bases). The CDR3 sequence is 14 residues long. In germline, CDR1 is LGHDT, CDR2 YNNKEL (reference sequence). V was cut by 1 base and J by 8 bases, with 14 bases left in between.

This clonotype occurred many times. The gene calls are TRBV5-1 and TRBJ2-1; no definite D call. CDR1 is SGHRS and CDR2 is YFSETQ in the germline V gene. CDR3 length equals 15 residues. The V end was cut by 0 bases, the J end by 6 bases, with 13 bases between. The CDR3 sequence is CASSLEVRIGNEQFF. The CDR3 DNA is TGCGCCAGCAGCTTGGAGGTTAGAATTGGCAATGAGCAGTTCTTC. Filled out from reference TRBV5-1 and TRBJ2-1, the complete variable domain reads KAGVTQTPRYLIKTRGQQVTLSCSPISGHRSVSWYQQTPGQGLQFLFEYFSETQRNKGNFPGRFSGRQFSNSRSEMNVSTLELGDSALYLCASSLEVRIGNEQFFGPGTRLTVL.

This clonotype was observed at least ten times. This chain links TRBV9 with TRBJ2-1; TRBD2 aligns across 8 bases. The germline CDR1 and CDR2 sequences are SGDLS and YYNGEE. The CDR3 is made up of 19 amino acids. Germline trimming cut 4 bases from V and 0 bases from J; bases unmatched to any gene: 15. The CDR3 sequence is CASSPRVGSGDRSYNEQFF. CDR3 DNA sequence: TGTGCCAGCAGCCCCAGGGTGGGTAGCGGGGACCGCTCCTACAATGAGCAGTTCTTC.

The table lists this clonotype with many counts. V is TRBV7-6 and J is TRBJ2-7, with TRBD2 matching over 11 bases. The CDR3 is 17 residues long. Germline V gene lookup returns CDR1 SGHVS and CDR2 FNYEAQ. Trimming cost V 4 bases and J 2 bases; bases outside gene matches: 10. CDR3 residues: CASSSRLTSGSTYEQYF. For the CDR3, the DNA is TGTGCCAGCAGCTCCCGTCTCACTAGCGGGAGCACCTACGAGCAGTACTTC. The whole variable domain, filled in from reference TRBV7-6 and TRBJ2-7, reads GAGVSQSPRYKVTKRGQDVALRCDPISGHVSLYWYRQALGQGPEFLTYFNYEAQQDKSGLPNDRFSAERPEGSISTLTIQRTEQRDSAMYRCASSSRLTSGSTYEQYFGPGTRLTVT.